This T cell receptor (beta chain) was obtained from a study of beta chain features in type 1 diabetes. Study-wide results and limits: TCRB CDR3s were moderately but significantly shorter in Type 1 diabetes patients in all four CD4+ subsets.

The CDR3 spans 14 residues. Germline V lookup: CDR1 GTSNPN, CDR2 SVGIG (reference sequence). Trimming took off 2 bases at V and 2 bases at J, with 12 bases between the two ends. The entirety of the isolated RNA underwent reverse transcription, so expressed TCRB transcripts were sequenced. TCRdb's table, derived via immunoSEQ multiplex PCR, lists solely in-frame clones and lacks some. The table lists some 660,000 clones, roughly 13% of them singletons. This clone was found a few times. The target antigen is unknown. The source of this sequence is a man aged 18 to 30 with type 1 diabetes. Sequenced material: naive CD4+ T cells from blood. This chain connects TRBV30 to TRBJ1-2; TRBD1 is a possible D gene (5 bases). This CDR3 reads CAWSPGGANYGYTF. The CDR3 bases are TGTGCCTGGAGTCCCGGAGGGGCGAACTATGGCTACACCTTC.